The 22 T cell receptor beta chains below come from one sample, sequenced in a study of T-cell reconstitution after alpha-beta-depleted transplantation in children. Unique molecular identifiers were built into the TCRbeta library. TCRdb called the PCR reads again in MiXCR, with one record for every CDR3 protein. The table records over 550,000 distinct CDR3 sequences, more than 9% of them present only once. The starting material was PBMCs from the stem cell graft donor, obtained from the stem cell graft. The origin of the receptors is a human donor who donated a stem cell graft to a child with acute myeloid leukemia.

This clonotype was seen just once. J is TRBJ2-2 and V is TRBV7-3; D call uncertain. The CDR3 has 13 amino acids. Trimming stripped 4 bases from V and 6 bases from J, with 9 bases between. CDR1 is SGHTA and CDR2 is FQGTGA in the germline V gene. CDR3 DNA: TGTGCCAGCAGCTCCCCCGTGGCCGGGGAGCTGTTTTTT. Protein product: CASSSPVAGELFF.

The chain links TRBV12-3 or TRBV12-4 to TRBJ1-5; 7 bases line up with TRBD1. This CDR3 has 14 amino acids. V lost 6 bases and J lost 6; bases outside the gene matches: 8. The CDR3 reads CASSQTGVGQPQHF. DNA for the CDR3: TGTGCCAGCAGCCAAACAGGGGTCGGTCAGCCCCAGCATTTT.

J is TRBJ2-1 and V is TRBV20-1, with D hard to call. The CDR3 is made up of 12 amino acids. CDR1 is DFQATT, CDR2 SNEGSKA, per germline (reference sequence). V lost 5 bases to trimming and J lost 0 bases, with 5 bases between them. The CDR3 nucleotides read TGCAGTGCTGGCCTCTCCTACAATGAGCAGTTCTTC. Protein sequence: CSAGLSYNEQFF.

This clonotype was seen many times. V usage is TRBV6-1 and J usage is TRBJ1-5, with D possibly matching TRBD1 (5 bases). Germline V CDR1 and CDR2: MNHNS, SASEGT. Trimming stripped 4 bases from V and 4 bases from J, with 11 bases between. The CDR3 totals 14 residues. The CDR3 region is CASSGRTMNQPQHF. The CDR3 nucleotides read TGTGCCAGCAGTGGCCGGACAATGAATCAGCCCCAGCATTTT.

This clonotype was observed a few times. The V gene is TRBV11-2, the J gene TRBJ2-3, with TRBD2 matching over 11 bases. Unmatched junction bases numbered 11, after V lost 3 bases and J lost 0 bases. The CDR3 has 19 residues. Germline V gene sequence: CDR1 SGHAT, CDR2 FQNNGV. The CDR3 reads CASSFLPVAGGPSTDTQYF. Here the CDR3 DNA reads TGTGCCAGCAGCTTCCTCCCAGTAGCGGGAGGGCCGAGCACAGATACGCAGTATTTT.

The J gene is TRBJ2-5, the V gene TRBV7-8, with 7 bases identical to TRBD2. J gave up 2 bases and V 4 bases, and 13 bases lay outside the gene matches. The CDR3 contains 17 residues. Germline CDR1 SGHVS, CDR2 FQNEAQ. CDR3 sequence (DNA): TGTGCCAGCAGCTACTACGAACTAGCGTCACTTCAAGAGACCCAGTACTTC. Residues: CASSYYELASLQETQYF.

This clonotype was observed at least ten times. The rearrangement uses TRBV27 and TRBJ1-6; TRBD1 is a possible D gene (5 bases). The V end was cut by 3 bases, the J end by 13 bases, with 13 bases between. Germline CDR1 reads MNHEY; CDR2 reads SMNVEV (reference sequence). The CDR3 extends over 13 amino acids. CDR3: CASSFPGGFPLHF. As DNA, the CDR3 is TGTGCCAGCAGTTTCCCCGGGGGTTTTCCCCTCCACTTT.

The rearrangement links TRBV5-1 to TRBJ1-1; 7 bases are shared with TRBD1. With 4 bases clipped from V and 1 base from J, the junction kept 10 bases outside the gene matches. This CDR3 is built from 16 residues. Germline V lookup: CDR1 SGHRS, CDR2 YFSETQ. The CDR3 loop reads CASSLGGRTGNTEAFF. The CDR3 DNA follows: TGCGCCAGCAGCCTGGGCGGCAGGACAGGGAACACTGAAGCTTTCTTT.

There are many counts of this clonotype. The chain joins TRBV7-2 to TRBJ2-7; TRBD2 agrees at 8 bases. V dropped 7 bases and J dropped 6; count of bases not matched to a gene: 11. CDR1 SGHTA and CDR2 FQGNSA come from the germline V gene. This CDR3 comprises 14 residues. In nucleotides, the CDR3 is TGTGCCAGCACCCCTGGGCGGGAGGTAAGCGAGCAGTACTTC. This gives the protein CASTPGREVSEQYF.

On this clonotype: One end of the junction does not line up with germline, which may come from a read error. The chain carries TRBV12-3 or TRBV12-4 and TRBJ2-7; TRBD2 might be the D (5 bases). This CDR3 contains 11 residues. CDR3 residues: CASSPDGVLSF. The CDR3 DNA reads TGTGCCAGCAGTCCAGACGGGGTTCTCAGCTTC.

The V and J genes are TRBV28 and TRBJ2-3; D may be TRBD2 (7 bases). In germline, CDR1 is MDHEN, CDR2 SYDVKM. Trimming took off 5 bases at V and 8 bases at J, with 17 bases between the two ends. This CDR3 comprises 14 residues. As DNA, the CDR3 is TGTGCCAGCAGTCTTTCTCCCCGGGGGGCTACGCAGTATTTT. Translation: CASSLSPRGATQYF.

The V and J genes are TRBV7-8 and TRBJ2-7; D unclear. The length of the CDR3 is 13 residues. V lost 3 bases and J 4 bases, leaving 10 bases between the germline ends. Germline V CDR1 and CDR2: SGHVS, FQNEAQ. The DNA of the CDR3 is TGTGCCAGCAGCTTCCCCGACGGGTACGAGCAGTACTTC. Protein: CASSFPDGYEQYF.

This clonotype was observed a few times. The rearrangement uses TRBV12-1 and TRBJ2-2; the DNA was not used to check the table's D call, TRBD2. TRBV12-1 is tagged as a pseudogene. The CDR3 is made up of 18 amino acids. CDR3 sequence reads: CASSFAPSRTTLNGELFF. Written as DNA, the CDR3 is TGTGCCAGCAGCTTTGCCCCCTCCCGGACTACCCTCAACGGGGAGCTGTTTTTT.

The CDR3 DNA reads TGTGCAAGTCGCTTCCCGGAGGTCCTAGCGGGAACCCACTCCTACGAGCAGTACTTC. Translated: CASRFPEVLAGTHSYEQYF. The rearrangement links TRBV12-2 to TRBJ2-7; the table's D call, TRBD2, has no DNA check behind it. TRBV12-2 is termed a pseudogene. The CDR3 contains 19 residues.

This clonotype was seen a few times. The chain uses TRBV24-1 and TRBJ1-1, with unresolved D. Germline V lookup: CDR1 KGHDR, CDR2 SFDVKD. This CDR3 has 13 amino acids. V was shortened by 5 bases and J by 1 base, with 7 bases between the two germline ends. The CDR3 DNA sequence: TGTGCCACCAGTGGACGACAGAACACTGAAGCTTTCTTT. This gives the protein CATSGRQNTEAFF.

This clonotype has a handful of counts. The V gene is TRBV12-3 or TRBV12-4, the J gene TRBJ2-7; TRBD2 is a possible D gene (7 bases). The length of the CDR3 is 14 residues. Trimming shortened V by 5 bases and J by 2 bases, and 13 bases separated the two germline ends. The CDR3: CASSQGTTTYEQYF. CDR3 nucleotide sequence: TGTGCCAGCAGTCAGGGGACTACCACCTACGAGCAGTACTTC.

As DNA, the CDR3 is TGTGCCAGCACCCTCTGGGACGGTCAGCCCCAGCATTTT. Translated: CASTLWDGQPQHF. The chain links TRBV12-3 or TRBV12-4 to TRBJ1-5; tentative D call: TRBD1 (5 bases). V was shortened by 7 bases and J by 6 bases, with 13 bases between the two germline ends. The CDR3 consists of 13 residues.

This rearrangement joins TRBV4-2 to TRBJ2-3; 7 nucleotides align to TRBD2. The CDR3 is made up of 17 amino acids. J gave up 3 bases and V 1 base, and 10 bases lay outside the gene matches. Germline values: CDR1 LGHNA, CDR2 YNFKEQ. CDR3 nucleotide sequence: TGTGCCAGCAGCCAAGGAGGGGCGGGAGATGGGACAGATACGCAGTATTTT. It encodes CASSQGGAGDGTDTQYF.

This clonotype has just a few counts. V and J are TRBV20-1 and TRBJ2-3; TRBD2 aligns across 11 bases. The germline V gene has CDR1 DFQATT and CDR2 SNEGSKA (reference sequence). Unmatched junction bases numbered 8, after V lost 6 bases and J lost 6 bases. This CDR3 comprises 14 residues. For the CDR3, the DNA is TGCAGTGCCTTACGGCCTAGCGGGGGGGATACGCAGTATTTT. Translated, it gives CSALRPSGGDTQYF.

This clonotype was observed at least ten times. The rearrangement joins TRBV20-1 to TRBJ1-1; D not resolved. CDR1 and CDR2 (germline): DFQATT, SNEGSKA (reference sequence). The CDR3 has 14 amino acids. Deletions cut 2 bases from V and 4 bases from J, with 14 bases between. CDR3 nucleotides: TGCAGTGCTAGACGTTGGCAAATGGGCACTGAAGCTTTCTTT. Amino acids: CSARRWQMGTEAFF.

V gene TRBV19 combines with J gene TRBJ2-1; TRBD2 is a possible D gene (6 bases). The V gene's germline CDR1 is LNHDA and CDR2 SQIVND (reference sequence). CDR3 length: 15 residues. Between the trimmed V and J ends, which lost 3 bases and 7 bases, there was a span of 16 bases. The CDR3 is CASSIGTPSRNEQFF. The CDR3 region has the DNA TGTGCCAGTAGTATCGGGACTCCCAGTCGGAATGAGCAGTTCTTC.

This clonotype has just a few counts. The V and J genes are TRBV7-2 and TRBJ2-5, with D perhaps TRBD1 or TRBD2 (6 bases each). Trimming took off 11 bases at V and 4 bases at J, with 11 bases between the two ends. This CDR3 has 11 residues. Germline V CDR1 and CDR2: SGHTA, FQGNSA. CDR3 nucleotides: TGTGCCTCGGGGGCTCGAGAGACCCAGTACTTC. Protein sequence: CASGARETQYF.